The 2 T cell receptor beta chains reported below all come from one sample, sequenced in a study of metastatic and nonmetastatic thyroid tumors. Before thyroid surgery, none of the patients had received any treatment. MiXCR reprocessed the PCR reads for TCRdb. The data hold about 41,000 clones, with 20% to 25% observed a single time. Sequenced sample: tumor tissue. These receptors were obtained from a female donor with papillary thyroid cancer or a benign thyroid nodule (not recorded which). Some clones in this sample may be carry-over from other donors' samples.

This clone showed up many times. The J gene is TRBJ2-5, the V gene TRBV5-4, with 10 bases matching TRBD1. V trimming: 6 bases; J trimming: 5 bases; junction bases outside the gene matches: 10. Germline V gene lookup returns CDR1 SGHNT and CDR2 YYREEE (reference sequence). The CDR3 loop spans 15 amino acids. The CDR3 DNA follows: TGTGCCAGCACCGACCGGGACAGGGGTGGGGAGACCCAGTACTTC. It translates to CASTDRDRGGETQYF.

About this clone: Distinct nucleotide sequences in the sample also encode this CDR3. The chain carries TRBV3-1 and TRBJ2-5, with D unresolved. Germline V gene sequence: CDR1 LGHDT, CDR2 YNNKEL (reference sequence). V was shortened by 1 base and J by 1 base, with 4 bases between the two germline ends. The CDR3 loop spans 13 amino acids. CDR3 region: CASSQGLQETQYF. The CDR3 region has the DNA TGTGCCAGCAGCCAAGGACTCCAAGAGACCCAGTACTTC.